One sample yielded the 9 T cell receptor beta chains listed below, sequenced in a study of T cells in Graves' hyperthyroidism and ophthalmopathy. RNA transcripts provided the source from which TCR beta CDR3 regions were amplified. The TCR CDR3 was amplified in a first-round RT-PCR using the HTBI primer set. TCRdb reprocessed the multiplex PCR reads with MiXCR, giving one entry per CDR3 protein. The table lists about 740,000 distinct CDR3 sequences, about 14% of them singletons. Sequencing was done on a sample of blood. Receptors were obtained from a woman younger than 30 with Graves' hyperthyroidism.

This clonotype was recorded once. This sequence joins TRBV28 and TRBJ2-2; possible D gene TRBD2, 7 bases. The CDR3 is made up of 15 amino acids. Germline CDR1 and CDR2: MDHEN and SYDVKM. V gave up 10 bases and J gave up 2 bases, with 17 bases separating them. This CDR3 reads CATQGWDYNTGELFF. As DNA, the CDR3 is TGTGCCACCCAGGGGTGGGACTATAACACCGGGGAGCTGTTTTTT.

Remarks on this clonotype: A much larger clone differs by one base, so this may be a read error. The rearrangement joins TRBV28 to TRBJ1-3; 7 bases map to TRBD1. Trimming cost V 6 bases and J 6 bases; bases outside gene matches: 2. Germline V lookup: CDR1 MDHEN, CDR2 SYDVKM. This CDR3 is built from 12 residues. The CDR3 spells CASSQGENTIYF. DNA of the CDR3: TGTGCCAGCAGCCAGGGGGAAAACACCATATATTTT.

The gene calls are TRBV20-1 and TRBJ2-7, with 9 bases identical to TRBD2. V was pared by 2 bases and J by 0 bases, with 23 bases of the junction left unmatched. Germline V lookup: CDR1 DFQATT, CDR2 SNEGSKA (reference sequence). The CDR3 covers 21 residues. The CDR3 sequence is CSARIKIGTSRRALSSYEQYF. The DNA of the CDR3 is TGCAGTGCTAGAATTAAAATCGGGACTAGCAGGAGGGCCTTGAGCTCCTACGAGCAGTACTTC.

This sequence joins TRBV28 and TRBJ2-2; 11 nucleotides align to TRBD2. CDR3 length: 19 residues. V lost 7 bases to trimming and J lost 4 bases; unmatched junction nucleotides: 17. From germline, CDR1 is MDHEN and CDR2 SYDVKM. Here the CDR3 DNA reads TGTGCCAGCACCCCTTATCGGTTCCTAGCGGGAGGCTCCACCGGGGAGCTGTTTTTT. It encodes CASTPYRFLAGGSTGELFF.

The rearrangement uses TRBV14 and TRBJ1-1, with 7 bases matching TRBD1. From germline, CDR1 is SGHDN and CDR2 FVKESK. The CDR3 runs to 14 residues. V shed 6 bases, J shed 4 bases, and the junction held 8 bases outside the gene matches. Written as DNA, the CDR3 is TGTGCCAGCAGACCGAGACAGGGCGGCACTGAAGCTTTCTTT. Its protein product is CASRPRQGGTEAFF.

A word on this clonotype: This sequence may be a read error, since a much larger clone differs from it by one base. Here the CDR3 omits its conserved ending phenylalanine or tryptophan, so a read error is the likely source. The chain has TRBV30 and TRBJ2-1, with 8 bases that match TRBD1. The CDR3 is 12 amino acids. Germline CDR1 reads GTSNPN; CDR2 reads SVGIG (reference sequence). The CDR3 nucleotides are TGTGCGGCGGGACAGGTATACAATGAGCAGTTCATC. Translating gives CAAGQVYNEQFI.

The table lists this clonotype with many counts. The chain carries TRBV6-1 and TRBJ2-7, with 9 bases identical to TRBD1. Germline assignment: CDR1 MNHNS and CDR2 SASEGT. V lost 5 bases to trimming and J lost 0 bases; unmatched junction nucleotides: 8. The CDR3 covers 16 residues. For the CDR3, the DNA is TGTGCCAGCAGTTTCGCCGGGACAGGGAGCTCCTACGAGCAGTACTTC. This codes for CASSFAGTGSSYEQYF.

This clonotype was seen a few times. This sequence joins TRBV6-1 and TRBJ1-5; TRBD1 aligns across 8 bases. This CDR3 has 15 residues. Germline CDR1 and CDR2: MNHNS and SASEGT. Trimming removed 6 bases from V and 4 bases from J; junction bases left unmatched: 8. Here the CDR3 DNA reads TGTGCCAGCAGATTGGCAGGGGGCCGGAATCAGCCCCAGCATTTT. This encodes CASRLAGGRNQPQHF.

V usage is TRBV6-5 and J usage is TRBJ2-1; TRBD2 matches 9 bases. Germline assignment: CDR1 MNHEY and CDR2 SVGAGI. The CDR3 extends over 16 amino acids. The V gene end was trimmed by 6 bases and the J gene end by 4 bases; junction bases not matched to a gene: 10. The CDR3 bases are TGTGCCAGCAGAACTCGACTAGCGGAGGATTACAATGAGCAGTTCTTC. It specifies CASRTRLAEDYNEQFF.